What follows is one TCR beta chain and its context. What it binds is unknown. This sequence may be a read error, since a much larger clone differs from it by one base. Given the absence of the conserved phenylalanine or tryptophan at the CDR3 end, a read error is likely. Per the germline V gene, CDR1 is SGHTS and CDR2 is YDEGEE. Trimming took 5 bases from V and 4 from J, leaving 12 bases between them. CDR3 length: 13 residues. This specimen belongs to a study of tumor-infiltrating lymphocytes in primary liver carcinoma. Whole-study results and caveats: Tumor region pairs shared more overlap than did tumor-adjacent and tumor-blood pairs.

DNA and RNA were both co-extracted from 20-30 mg of bulk tissue that had not been sorted. Making TCR beta cDNA involved around 500 ng total RNA and a constant-region primer. Amplification in three nested multiplex PCR rounds with slightly modified ARM-PCR gave rise to TCR beta libraries. Primers for the first two PCR rounds were TRBV1-TRBV30 forward primers and a C-beta reverse primer (around 10 cycles per round). Each CDR3 protein gets one entry after TCRdb re-called the multiplex PCR reads with MiXCR. The sample comprises roughly 100,000 distinct CDR3 sequences, 55% to 80% of which are singletons, and around 10% rests with the top ten.

The specimen was liver tumor tissue from sampling region 2. Subset denoted: tumor region T2, inferior pole. The receptor comes from an older woman with primary liver carcinoma and hepatitis B virus infection. The J gene is TRBJ2-5, the V gene TRBV5-8; maybe TRBD2 (6 bases). CDR3 sequence reads: CASRGVSGETQYI. The CDR3 DNA sequence: TGTGCCAGCAGGGGGGTTAGCGGAGAGACCCAGTACATC.